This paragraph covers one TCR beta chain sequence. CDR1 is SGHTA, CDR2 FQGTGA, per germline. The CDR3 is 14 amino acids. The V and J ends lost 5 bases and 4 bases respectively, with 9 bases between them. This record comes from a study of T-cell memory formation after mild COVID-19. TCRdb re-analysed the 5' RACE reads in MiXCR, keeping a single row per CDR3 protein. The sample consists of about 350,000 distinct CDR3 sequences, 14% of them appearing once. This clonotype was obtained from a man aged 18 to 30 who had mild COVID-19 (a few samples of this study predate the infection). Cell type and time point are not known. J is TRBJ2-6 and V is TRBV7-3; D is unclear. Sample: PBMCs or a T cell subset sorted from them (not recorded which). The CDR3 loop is CASSLHTGANVLTF. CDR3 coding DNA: TGTGCCAGCAGCCTGCACACCGGGGCCAACGTCCTGACTTTC.